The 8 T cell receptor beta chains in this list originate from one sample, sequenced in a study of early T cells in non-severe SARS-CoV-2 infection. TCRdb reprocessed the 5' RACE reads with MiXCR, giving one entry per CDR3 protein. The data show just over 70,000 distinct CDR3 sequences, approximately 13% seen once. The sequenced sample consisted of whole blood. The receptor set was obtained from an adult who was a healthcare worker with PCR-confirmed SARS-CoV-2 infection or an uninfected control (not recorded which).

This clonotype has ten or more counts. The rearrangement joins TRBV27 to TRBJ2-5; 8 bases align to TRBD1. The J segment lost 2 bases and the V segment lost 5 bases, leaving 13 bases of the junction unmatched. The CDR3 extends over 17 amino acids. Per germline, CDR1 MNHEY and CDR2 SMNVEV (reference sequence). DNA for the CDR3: TGTGCCAGCAGTCCCTTCGGACAGGGTAGGGGGCAAGAGACCCAGTACTTC. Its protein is CASSPFGQGRGQETQYF.

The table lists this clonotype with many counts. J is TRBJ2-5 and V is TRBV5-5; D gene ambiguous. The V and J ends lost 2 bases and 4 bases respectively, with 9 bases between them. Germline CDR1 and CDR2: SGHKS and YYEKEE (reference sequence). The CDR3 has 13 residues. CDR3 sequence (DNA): TGTGCCAGCAGCTTTTTCCCCCCAGAGACCCAGTACTTC. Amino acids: CASSFFPPETQYF.

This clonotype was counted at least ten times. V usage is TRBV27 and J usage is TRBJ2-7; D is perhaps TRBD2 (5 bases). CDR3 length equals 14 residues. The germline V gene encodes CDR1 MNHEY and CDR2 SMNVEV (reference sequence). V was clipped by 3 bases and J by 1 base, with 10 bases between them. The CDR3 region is CASSFSGESYEQYF. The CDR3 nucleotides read TGTGCCAGCAGTTTTAGTGGGGAGTCCTACGAGCAGTACTTC.

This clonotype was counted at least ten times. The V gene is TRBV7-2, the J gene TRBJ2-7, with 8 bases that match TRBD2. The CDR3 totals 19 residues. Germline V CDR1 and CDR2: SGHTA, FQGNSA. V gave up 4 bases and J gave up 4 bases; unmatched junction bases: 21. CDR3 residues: CASSSPTGLDGPGYYEQYF. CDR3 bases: TGTGCCAGCAGCTCCCCCACGGGACTAGACGGCCCAGGATATTACGAGCAGTACTTC. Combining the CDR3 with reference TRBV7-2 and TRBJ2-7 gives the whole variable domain GAGVSQSPSNKVTEKGKDVELRCDPISGHTALYWYRQSLGQGLEFLIYFQGNSAPDKSGLPSDRFSAERTGGSVSTLTIQRTQQEDSAVYLCASSSPTGLDGPGYYEQYFGPGTRLTVT.

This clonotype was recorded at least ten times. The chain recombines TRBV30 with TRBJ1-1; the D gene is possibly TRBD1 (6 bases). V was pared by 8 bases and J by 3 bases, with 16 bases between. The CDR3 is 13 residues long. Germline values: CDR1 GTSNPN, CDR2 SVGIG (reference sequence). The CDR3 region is CAGVVGADTEAFF. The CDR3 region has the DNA TGTGCCGGGGTTGTGGGGGCGGACACTGAAGCTTTCTTT.

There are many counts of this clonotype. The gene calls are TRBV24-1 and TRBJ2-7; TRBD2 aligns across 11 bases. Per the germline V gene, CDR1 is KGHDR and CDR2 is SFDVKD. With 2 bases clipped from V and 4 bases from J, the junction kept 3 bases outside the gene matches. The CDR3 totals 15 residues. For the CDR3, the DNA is TGTGCCACCAGTGATTCGGGACTAGCGGAGTACGAGCAGTACTTC. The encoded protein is CATSDSGLAEYEQYF.

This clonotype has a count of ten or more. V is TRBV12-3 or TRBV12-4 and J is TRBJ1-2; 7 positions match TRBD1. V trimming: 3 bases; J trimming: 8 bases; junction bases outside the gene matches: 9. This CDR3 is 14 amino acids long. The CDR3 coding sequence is TGTGCCAGCAGTTTTGCAGGGGGAACTAGAGGCTACACCTTC. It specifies CASSFAGGTRGYTF.

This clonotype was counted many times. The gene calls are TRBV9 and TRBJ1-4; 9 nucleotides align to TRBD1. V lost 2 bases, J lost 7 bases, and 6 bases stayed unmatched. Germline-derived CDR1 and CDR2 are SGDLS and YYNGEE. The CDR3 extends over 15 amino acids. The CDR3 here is CASSVMGQGFEKLFF. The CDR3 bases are TGTGCCAGCAGCGTTATGGGACAGGGCTTTGAAAAACTGTTTTTT.